A single T cell receptor (beta chain) is shown here with its context. Its antigen is not known. Germline V gene data show CDR1 as SGHTA and CDR2 as FQGTGA. V was pared by 6 bases and J by 4 bases, with 11 bases between. The CDR3 has 13 amino acids. The data were taken from a study of cytomegalovirus exposure and HLA in healthy donors. Study in general: Earlier, 110 million or so unique TCR beta sequences were recovered from about 200 million T cells by an analysis.

Study results and limitations: According to the study, 180 or so TCR beta chains were cytomegalovirus-associated.

The PCR employed 60 Vbeta primers together with 13 Jbeta primers. The data were produced by immunoSEQ multiplex PCR, yet TCRdb's version contains in-frame clones alone and is incomplete. The table includes about 140,000 clones, approximately 80% detected once. This sequence originates from a middle-aged woman in good health and CMV-seropositive. This chain joins TRBV7-3 and TRBJ2-3; D is possibly TRBD2 (5 bases). Sequenced sample: PBMCs. CDR3 region: CASSRELADTQYF. The CDR3 bases are TGTGCCAGCAGTAGGGAGTTGGCAGATACGCAGTATTTT.